These 5 T cell receptor beta chains originate from one sample sequenced in a study of cytotoxic CD8 clonotypes in ibrutinib-treated CLL. Repertoires were generated with immunoSEQ multiplex PCR, while TCRdb's copy carries only in-frame clones and drops some. Among 50,000 or so clones listed, 50% to 65% were seen once. The sequencing here drew on PBMCs, taken after 24 months of ibrutinib treatment. The receptors were gathered from a human donor with chronic lymphocytic leukemia.

This clone was seen more than once but under ten times. The chain combines TRBV5-1 with TRBJ2-3; D is perhaps TRBD1 (6 bases). V was pared by 0 bases and J by 0 bases, with 8 bases between. The CDR3 spans 15 residues. Germline CDR1 is SGHRS and CDR2 is YFSETQ. CDR3: CASSLGGQSTDTQYF. Written as DNA, the CDR3 is TGCGCCAGCAGCTTGGGCGGACAGAGCACAGATACGCAGTATTTT.

This clone was seen only a few times. The rearrangement uses TRBV18 and TRBJ1-3; 8 bases line up with TRBD1. Germline CDR1 reads KGHSH; CDR2 reads LQKENI. This CDR3 comprises 15 residues. Trimming removed 6 bases from V and 2 bases from J; junction bases left unmatched: 6. The CDR3 coding sequence is TGTGCCAGCTCGGATCAGACAGGGGCTGGAAACACCATATATTTT. Its translation is CASSDQTGAGNTIYF.

The gene calls are TRBV7-6 and TRBJ2-5, with 15 bases aligning to TRBD2. CDR3 length equals 17 residues. J gave up 5 bases and V 5 bases, and 9 bases lay outside the gene matches. Germline V gene data show CDR1 as SGHVS and CDR2 as FNYEAQ. The DNA for the CDR3 is TGTGCCAGCAGCGAGGGACTAGCGGGGGGCGTTTGGGAGACCCAGTACTTC. Its protein product is CASSEGLAGGVWETQYF.

This sequence joins TRBV6-6 and TRBJ2-5; 8 bases match TRBD1. The germline V gene encodes CDR1 MNHNY and CDR2 SVGAGI (reference sequence). The CDR3 is 14 residues long. Trimming cost V 6 bases and J 5 bases; bases outside gene matches: 8. DNA of the CDR3: TGTGCCAGCAGCCGACAGGGGCTCCGGGAGACCCAGTACTTC. Translation gives CASSRQGLRETQYF.

Ten or more counts support this clone. The V and J genes are TRBV5-6 and TRBJ1-1; unclear D gene. The CDR3 consists of 12 residues. Germline V gene data show CDR1 as SGHDT and CDR2 as YYEEEE. V was shortened by 0 bases and J by 8 bases, with 8 bases between the two germline ends. CDR3 sequence (DNA): TGTGCCAGCAGCTTGGACTCCTTCGAAGCTTTCTTT. As protein: CASSLDSFEAFF.